This entry concerns a single TCR beta chain. It was with a sample-barcoded 5' primer and a J-beta primer mix that a second PCR of roughly 7 to 12 cycles was run. One entry per CDR3 protein results from TCRdb running MiXCR on the 5' RACE reads. Altogether about 730,000 distinct CDR3 sequences are present, 43% being singletons, with the ten largest covering roughly 19%. This specimen comes from a study of blood T cells in healthy people across ages. Germline CDR1 reads SGHTA; CDR2 reads FQGNSA. The CDR3 runs 18 residues. Trimming took 4 bases from V and 0 from J, leaving 19 bases between them. The V call is TRBV7-2, the J call TRBJ2-4, with D possibly TRBD2 on 5 matching bases. This clonotype was obtained from a woman aged 55-75 years in good health. The sequenced sample consisted of blood. The DNA of the CDR3 is TGTGCCAGCAGCTACCGGGGTTTCACCGATCGAGCCAAAAACATTCAGTACTTC. Amino acid sequence: CASSYRGFTDRAKNIQYF.